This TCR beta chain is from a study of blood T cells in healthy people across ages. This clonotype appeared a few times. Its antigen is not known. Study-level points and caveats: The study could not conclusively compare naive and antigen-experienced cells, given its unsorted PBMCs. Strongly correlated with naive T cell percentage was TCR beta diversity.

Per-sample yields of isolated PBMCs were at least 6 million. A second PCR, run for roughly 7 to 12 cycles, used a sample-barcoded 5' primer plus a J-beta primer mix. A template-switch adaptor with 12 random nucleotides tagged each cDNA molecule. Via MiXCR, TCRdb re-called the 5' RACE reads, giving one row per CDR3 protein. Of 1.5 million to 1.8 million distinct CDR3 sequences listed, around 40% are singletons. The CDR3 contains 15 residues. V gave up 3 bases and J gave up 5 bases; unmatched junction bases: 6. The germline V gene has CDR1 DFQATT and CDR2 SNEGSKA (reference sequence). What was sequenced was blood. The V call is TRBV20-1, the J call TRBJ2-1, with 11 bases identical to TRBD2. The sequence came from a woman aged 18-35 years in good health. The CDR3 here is CSARPGLAGHNEQFF. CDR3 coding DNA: TGCAGTGCTAGGCCCGGACTAGCGGGCCACAATGAGCAGTTCTTC.